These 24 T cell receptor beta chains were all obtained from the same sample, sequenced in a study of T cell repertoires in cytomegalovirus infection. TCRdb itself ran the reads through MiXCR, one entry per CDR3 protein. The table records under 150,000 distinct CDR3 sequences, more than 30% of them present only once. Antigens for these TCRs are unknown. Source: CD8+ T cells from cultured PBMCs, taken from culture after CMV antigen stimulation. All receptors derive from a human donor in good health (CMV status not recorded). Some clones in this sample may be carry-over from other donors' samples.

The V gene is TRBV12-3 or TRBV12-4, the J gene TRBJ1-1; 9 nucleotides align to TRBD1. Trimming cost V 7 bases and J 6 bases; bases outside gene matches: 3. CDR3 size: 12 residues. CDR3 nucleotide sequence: TGTGCCAGCACTACAGGGGGCTCTGAAGCTTTCTTT. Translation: CASTTGGSEAFF.

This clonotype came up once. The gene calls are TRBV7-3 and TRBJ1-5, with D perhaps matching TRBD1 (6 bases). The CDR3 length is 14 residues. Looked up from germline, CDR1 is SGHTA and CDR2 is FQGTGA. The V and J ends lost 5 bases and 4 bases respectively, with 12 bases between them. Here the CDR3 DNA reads TGTGCCAGCAGCCCCGCGGACAGTAATCAGCCCCAGCATTTT. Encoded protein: CASSPADSNQPQHF.

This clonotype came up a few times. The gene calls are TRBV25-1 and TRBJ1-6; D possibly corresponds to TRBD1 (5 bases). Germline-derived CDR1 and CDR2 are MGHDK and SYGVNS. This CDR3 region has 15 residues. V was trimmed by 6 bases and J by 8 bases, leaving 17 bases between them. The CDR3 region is CASRDSLRSYSPLHF. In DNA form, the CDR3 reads TGTGCCAGCAGAGACAGCCTCCGGAGTTATTCACCCCTCCACTTT. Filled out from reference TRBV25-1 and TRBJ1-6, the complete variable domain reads EADIYQTPRYLVIGTGKKITLECSQTMGHDKMYWYQQDPGMELHLIHYSYGVNSTEKGDLSSESTVSRIRTEHFPLTLESARPSHTSQYLCASRDSLRSYSPLHFGNGTRLTVT.

The CDR3 nucleotides are TGTGCCAGCAGCCACGAAGGGGTCGACACTGAAGCTTTCTTT. This sequence encodes CASSHEGVDTEAFF. The rearrangement uses TRBV13 and TRBJ1-1; possible D gene TRBD1, 5 bases. The V end lost 5 bases, the J end lost 3 bases, and 13 bases lay between the germline ends. The germline gives CDR1 PRHDT, CDR2 FYEKMQ (reference sequence). This CDR3 is built from 14 residues.

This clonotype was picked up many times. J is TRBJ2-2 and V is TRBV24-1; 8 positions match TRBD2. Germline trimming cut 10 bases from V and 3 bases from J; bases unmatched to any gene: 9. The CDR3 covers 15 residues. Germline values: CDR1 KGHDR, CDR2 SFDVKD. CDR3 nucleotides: TGTGCCACGAGTCCCGGGACTAGAGACACCGGGGAGCTGTTTTTT. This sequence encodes CATSPGTRDTGELFF.

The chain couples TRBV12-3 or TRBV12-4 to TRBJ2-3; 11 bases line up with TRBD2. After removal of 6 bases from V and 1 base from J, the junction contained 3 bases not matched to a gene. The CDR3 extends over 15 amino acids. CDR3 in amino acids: CASSGLAGRTDTQYF. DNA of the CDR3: TGTGCCAGCAGCGGACTAGCGGGCCGCACAGATACGCAGTATTTT.

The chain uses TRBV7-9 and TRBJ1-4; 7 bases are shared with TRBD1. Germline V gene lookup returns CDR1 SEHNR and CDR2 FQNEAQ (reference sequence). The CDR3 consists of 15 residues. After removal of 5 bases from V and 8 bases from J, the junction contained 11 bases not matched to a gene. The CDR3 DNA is TGTGCCAGCAGCCCTCGGACAGGCCGAAAGGAAAAACTGTTTTTT. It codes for CASSPRTGRKEKLFF.

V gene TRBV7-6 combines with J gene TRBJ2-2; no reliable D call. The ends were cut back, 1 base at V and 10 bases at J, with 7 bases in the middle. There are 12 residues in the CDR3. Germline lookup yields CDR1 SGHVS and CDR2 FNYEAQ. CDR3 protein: CASSLGATELFF. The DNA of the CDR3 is TGTGCCAGCAGCTTAGGGGCCACGGAGCTGTTTTTT.

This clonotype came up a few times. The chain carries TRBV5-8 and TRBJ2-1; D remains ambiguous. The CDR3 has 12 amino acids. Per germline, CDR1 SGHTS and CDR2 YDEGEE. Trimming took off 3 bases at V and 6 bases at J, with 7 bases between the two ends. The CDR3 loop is CASSSLVNEQFF. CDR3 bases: TGTGCCAGCAGCTCCCTGGTCAATGAGCAGTTCTTC.

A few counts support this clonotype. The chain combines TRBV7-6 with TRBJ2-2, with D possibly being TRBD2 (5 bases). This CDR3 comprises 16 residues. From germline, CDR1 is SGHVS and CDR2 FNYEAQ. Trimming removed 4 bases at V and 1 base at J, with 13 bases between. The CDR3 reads CASSSSGQMNTGELFF. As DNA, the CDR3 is TGTGCCAGCAGCTCAAGCGGCCAGATGAACACCGGGGAGCTGTTTTTT.

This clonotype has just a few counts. CDR3 sequence reads: CASTWGNTGELFF. The DNA of the CDR3 is TGTGCCAGCACCTGGGGGAACACCGGGGAGCTGTTTTTT. This chain connects TRBV6-1 to TRBJ2-2, with D hard to call. Germline CDR1 MNHNS, CDR2 SASEGT. Trimming took 7 bases from V and 1 from J, leaving 7 bases between them. The CDR3 is 13 residues long.

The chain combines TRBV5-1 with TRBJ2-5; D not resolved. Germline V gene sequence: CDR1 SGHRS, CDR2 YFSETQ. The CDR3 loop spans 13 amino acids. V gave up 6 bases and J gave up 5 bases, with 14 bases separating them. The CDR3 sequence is CASTADVVETQYF. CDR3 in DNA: TGCGCCAGCACCGCGGATGTCGTCGAGACCCAGTACTTC.

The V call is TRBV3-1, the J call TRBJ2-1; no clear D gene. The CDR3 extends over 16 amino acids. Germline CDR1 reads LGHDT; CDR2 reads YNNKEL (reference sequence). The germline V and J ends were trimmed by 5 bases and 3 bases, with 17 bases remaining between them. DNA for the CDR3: TGTGCCAGCAGCACCGGACCGAGTAAGTTCTACAATGAGCAGTTCTTC. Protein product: CASSTGPSKFYNEQFF.

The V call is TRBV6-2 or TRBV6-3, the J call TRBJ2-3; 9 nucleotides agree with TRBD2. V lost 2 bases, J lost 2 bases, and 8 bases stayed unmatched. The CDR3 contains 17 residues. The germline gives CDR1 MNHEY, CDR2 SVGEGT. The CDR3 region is CASSYPGTSTSTDTQYF. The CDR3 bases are TGTGCCAGCAGTTACCCCGGGACTAGCACTTCCACAGATACGCAGTATTTT.

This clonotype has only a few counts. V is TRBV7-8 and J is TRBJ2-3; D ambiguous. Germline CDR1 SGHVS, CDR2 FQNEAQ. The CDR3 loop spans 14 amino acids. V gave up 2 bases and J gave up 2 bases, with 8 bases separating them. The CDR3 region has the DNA TGTGCCAGCAGCTTATCGGCCTACACAGATACGCAGTATTTT. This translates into CASSLSAYTDTQYF.

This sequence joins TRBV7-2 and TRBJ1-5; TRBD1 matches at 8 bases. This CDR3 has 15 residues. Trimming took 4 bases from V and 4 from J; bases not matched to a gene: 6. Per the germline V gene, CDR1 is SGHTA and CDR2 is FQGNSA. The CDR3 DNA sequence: TGTGCCAGCAGCTCCCAGACAGGGGCTAATCAGCCCCAGCATTTT. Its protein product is CASSSQTGANQPQHF.

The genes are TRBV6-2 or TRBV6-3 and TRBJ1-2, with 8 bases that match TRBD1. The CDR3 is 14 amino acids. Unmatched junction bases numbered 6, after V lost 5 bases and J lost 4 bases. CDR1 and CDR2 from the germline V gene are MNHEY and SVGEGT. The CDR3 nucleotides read TGTGCCAGCAGTACCGGGACAGGAGCCTATGGCTACACCTTC. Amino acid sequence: CASSTGTGAYGYTF.

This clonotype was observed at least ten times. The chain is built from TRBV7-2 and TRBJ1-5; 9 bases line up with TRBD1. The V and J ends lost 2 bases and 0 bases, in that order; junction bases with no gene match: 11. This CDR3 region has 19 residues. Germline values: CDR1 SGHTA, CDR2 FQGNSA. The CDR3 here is CASSLKGQGISNSNQPQHF. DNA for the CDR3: TGTGCCAGCAGCTTAAAAGGACAGGGGATTTCAAATAGCAATCAGCCCCAGCATTTT.

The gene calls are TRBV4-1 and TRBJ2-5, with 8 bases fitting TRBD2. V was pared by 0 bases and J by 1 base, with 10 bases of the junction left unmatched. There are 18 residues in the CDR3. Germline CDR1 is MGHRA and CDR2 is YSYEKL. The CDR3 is CASSQDQAGALFQETQYF. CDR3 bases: TGCGCCAGCAGCCAAGATCAAGCGGGGGCCCTTTTCCAAGAGACCCAGTACTTC.

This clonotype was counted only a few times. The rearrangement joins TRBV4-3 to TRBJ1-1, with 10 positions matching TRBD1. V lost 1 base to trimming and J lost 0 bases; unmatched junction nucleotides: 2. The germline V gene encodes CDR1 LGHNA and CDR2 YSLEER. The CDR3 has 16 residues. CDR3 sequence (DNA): TGCGCCAGCAGCCAAGGGGGACAGGGGTTGAACACTGAAGCTTTCTTT. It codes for CASSQGGQGLNTEAFF.

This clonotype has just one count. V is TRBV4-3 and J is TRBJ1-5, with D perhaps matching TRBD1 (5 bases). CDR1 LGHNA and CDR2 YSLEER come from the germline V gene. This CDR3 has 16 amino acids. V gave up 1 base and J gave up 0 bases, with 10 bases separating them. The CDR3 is CASSQARGSSNQPQHF. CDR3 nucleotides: TGCGCCAGCAGCCAAGCGAGGGGTTCTAGCAATCAGCCCCAGCATTTT.

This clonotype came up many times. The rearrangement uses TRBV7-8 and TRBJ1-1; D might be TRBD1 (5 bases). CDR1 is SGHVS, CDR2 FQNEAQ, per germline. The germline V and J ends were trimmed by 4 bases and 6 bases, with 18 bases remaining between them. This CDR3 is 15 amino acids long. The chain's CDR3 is CASSSEPGGFPEAFF. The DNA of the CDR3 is TGTGCCAGCAGCTCAGAGCCCGGGGGTTTCCCTGAAGCTTTCTTT.

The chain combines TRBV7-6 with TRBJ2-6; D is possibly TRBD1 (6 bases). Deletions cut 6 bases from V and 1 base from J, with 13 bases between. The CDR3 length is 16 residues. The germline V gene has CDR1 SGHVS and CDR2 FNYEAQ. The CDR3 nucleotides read TGTGCCAGCAGATCCGGGACACTATCTGGGGCCAACGTCCTGACTTTC. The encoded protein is CASRSGTLSGANVLTF.

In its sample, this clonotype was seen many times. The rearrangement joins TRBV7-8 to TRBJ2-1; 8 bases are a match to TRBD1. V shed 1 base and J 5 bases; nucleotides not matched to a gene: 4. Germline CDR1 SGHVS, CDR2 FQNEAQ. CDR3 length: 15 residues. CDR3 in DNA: TGTGCCAGCAGCTTAGAACAGGGGGTACACAATGAGCAGTTCTTC. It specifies CASSLEQGVHNEQFF.